This TCR beta chain originates from a study of early T cells in non-severe SARS-CoV-2 infection. In the study overall: Sequencing input comprised bulk RNA from unsorted whole blood; chain pairing was not available.

On this clonotype itself: What it binds is not known.

Germline CDR1 SEHNR, CDR2 FQNEAQ (reference sequence). Trimming took off 1 base at V and 6 bases at J, with 9 bases between the two ends. The CDR3 contains 13 residues. Study-wide results and caveats: The study's VDJdb matching favored anti-spike CD8 responses and missed private and CD4 specificities.

Via MiXCR, TCRdb re-called the 5' RACE reads, giving one row per CDR3 protein. This table holds about 17,000 distinct CDR3 sequences, around 5.6% found once. The gene calls are TRBV7-9 and TRBJ1-2; no firm D call. This sample comprised whole blood, obtained at baseline. The TCR was taken from an adult who was a healthcare worker with PCR-confirmed SARS-CoV-2 infection or an uninfected control (not recorded which). The CDR3 DNA is TGTGCCAGCAGCTTAGGTGTGGCAGATGGCTACACCTTC. It is translated as CASSLGVADGYTF.